The following is a TCR beta chain sequence with its context. Its antigen remains unidentified. This may be a read error, as it is one base from a much larger clone. In this CDR3 the conserved last residue, phenylalanine or tryptophan, is missing, so a read error is likely. TCRdb processed the reads anew with MiXCR; each CDR3 protein has one entry. The table includes approximately 50,000 distinct CDR3 sequences, around 20% detected once. The source of the sample is a study of T cell repertoires in cytomegalovirus infection. V was cut by 0 bases and J by 6 bases, with 11 bases left in between. Germline CDR1 is WNHNN and CDR2 is SYGVQD (reference sequence). The CDR3 totals 14 residues.

The specimen comprised CD8+ T cells from cultured PBMCs, sampled from culture after CMV antigen stimulation. The gene calls are TRBV10-1 and TRBJ2-5, with D perhaps matching TRBD2 (6 bases). This receptor was taken from a human donor in good health (CMV status not recorded). Some clones in this sample may be carry-over from other donors' samples. CDR3 sequence (DNA): TGCGCCAGCAGTGAGTCGAAGGGCGGGAAGACCCAGTACTTA. The encoded protein is CASSESKGGKTQYL.